This is a list of T cell receptor beta chains from one sample in a study of cytomegalovirus exposure and HLA in healthy donors. Sequencing used immunoSEQ multiplex PCR; TCRdb keeps in-frame clones, though not all of them. Of tens of thousands of clones listed, roughly three fifths are singletons. The sequencing input was PBMCs. The receptors come from a woman aged 30 to 39 in good health and CMV-seronegative. The CDR3 runs from the conserved cysteine through the conserved F or W. The D gene is left open where the match is weak. Expanded clones get a size class; other rows say once, few or many, or leave the size out.

size,J,V,length,D,CDR3,DNA
.,TRBJ1-2,TRBV5-1,13,.,CASSFDGNYGYTF,TGCGCCAGCAGCTTTGACGGGAACTATGGCTACACCTTC
.,TRBJ2-4,TRBV5-7,16,.,CASSLVQGVAKNIQYF,TGTGCCAGCAGCTTGGTACAGGGTGTAGCCAAAAACATTCAGTACTTC
few,TRBJ2-1,TRBV28,14,TRBD2,CASSFTSGYNEQFF,TGTGCCAGCAGTTTCACTAGCGGCTACAATGAGCAGTTCTTC
.,TRBJ1-2,TRBV6-4,15,.,CASSLSGAPNYGYTF,TGTGCCAGCAGCCTTTCAGGCGCCCCTAACTATGGCTACACCTTC
.,TRBJ2-4,TRBV7-9,18,TRBD1,CASSLKGQGDGAKNIQYF,TGTGCCAGCAGCTTAAAGGGACAGGGGGATGGGGCCAAAAACATTCAGTACTTC
.,TRBJ1-1,TRBV9,13,.,CASSEAGSTEAFF,TGTGCCAGCAGCGAAGCAGGGTCGACTGAAGCTTTCTTT
.,TRBJ2-1,TRBV29-1,15,TRBD1,CSVKSPGQGVNEQFF,TGCAGCGTGAAATCCCCGGGACAGGGCGTCAATGAGCAGTTCTTC
.,TRBJ2-2,TRBV29-1,15,.,CSARGGGPNTGELFF,TGCAGCGCGAGGGGGGGCGGGCCGAACACCGGGGAGCTGTTTTTT
.,TRBJ1-5,TRBV28,13,.,CASSLFRNQPQHF,TGTGCCAGCAGTTTATTTCGGAATCAGCCCCAGCATTTT
.,TRBJ2-3,TRBV10-1,14,.,CASSESRPTDTQYF,TGCGCCAGCAGTGAGTCGAGGCCCACAGATACGCAGTATTTT